Listed here are 3 T cell receptor beta chains from one sample, sequenced in a study of radiotherapy plus CTLA-4 blockade in lung cancer. TCRdb keeps only in-frame clones here, not all; method: immunoSEQ multiplex PCR. The sample holds 60,000 to 75,000 clones, 65% to 85% seen once. Source: peripheral blood, taken from a patient treated with radiotherapy plus ipilimumab. These receptors were collected from a human donor with non-small cell lung cancer whose response to radiotherapy plus ipilimumab could not be evaluated. Some clones in this sample may be carry-over from other donors' samples.

The chain combines TRBV5-5 with TRBJ1-2; 7 bases are a match to TRBD1. This CDR3 spans 13 amino acids. Per germline, CDR1 SGHKS and CDR2 YYEKEE (reference sequence). V trimming: 4 bases; J trimming: 3 bases; junction bases outside the gene matches: 3. The CDR3 loop is CASSHTGDYGYTF. The CDR3 coding sequence is TGTGCCAGCAGCCACACAGGGGACTATGGCTACACCTTC. Using reference TRBV5-5 and TRBJ1-2 for the parts outside the CDR3, the full variable domain is DAGVTQSPTHLIKTRGQQVTLRCSPISGHKSVSWYQQVLGQGPQFIFQYYEKEERGRGNFPDRFSARQFPNYSSELNVNALLLGDSALYLCASSHTGDYGYTFGSGTRLTVV.

V and J are TRBV7-8 and TRBJ2-2; D perhaps matches TRBD1 (6 bases). Germline V gene sequence: CDR1 SGHVS, CDR2 FQNEAQ. The length of the CDR3 is 15 residues. V was pared by 1 base and J by 3 bases, with 9 bases between. The CDR3 protein is CASSLVPGDTGELFF. The CDR3 DNA reads as TGTGCCAGCAGCTTAGTGCCAGGGGACACCGGGGAGCTGTTTTTT.

The gene calls are TRBV5-4 and TRBJ2-7, with 12 bases that match TRBD1. Losses at the gene ends were 4 bases for V and 2 bases for J; bases not matched to a gene: 4. CDR1 is SGHNT, CDR2 YYREEE, per germline (reference sequence). The CDR3 is 15 amino acids. The CDR3 coding sequence is TGTGCCAGCAGCCGGGACAGGGGGCTTCCCTACGAGCAGTACTTC. This translates into CASSRDRGLPYEQYF.